Presented here are 5 T cell receptor beta chains from one specimen sequenced in a study of blood T cell repertoires in COVID-19 (TCRdb year 2020). Libraries came from the immunoSEQ multiplex PCR assay. Sourced from immuneACCESS, this table was stored by TCRdb with only in-frame sequences that have V and J called. A share of the clones is absent; for the studies checked, an unresolved V gene accounts for under half, and the remainder has no known explanation. This sample comprises hundreds of thousands of clones, roughly 90% of them detected only once. The top ten clones comprise 4% of the sample. Sequenced material: peripheral blood. These receptors all stem from a woman in her 50s with active or convalescent COVID-19.

This chain uses TRBV2 with TRBJ2-5; D may be TRBD1 (5 bases). CDR3 length equals 13 residues. Per the germline V gene, CDR1 is SNHLY and CDR2 is FYNNEI. V dropped 5 bases and J dropped 3 bases, with 10 bases sitting between them. This chain's CDR3 is CASSQDIEETQYF. In DNA form, the CDR3 reads TGTGCCAGCAGTCAGGACATAGAAGAGACCCAGTACTTC.

This chain links TRBV4-3 with TRBJ1-6; D call uncertain. CDR1 and CDR2 from the germline V gene are LGHNA and YSLEER. Trimming removed 1 base from V and 14 bases from J, with 15 bases in between. The CDR3 length is 14 residues. The CDR3 protein is CASSQVGEGWALHF. The CDR3 nucleotides read TGCGCCAGCAGCCAAGTTGGGGAGGGATGGGCCCTCCACTTT.

DNA for the CDR3: TGTGCCAGCAGTCCAACCCTCCGGACAGGGGTCAGAAACACCATATATTTT. It specifies CASSPTLRTGVRNTIYF. The chain is built from TRBV27 and TRBJ1-3; the match to TRBD1 covers 9 bases. Trimming cost V 5 bases and J 5 bases; bases outside gene matches: 13. The germline gives CDR1 MNHEY, CDR2 SMNVEV (reference sequence). This CDR3 has 17 amino acids.

This clone was detected a few times. Other DNA sequences in this specimen translate into the identical CDR3. The rearrangement uses TRBV5-1 and TRBJ2-1, with 9 bases matching TRBD1. This CDR3 comprises 14 residues. Germline V gene data show CDR1 as SGHRS and CDR2 as YFSETQ. Germline trimming cut 0 bases from V and 6 bases from J; bases unmatched to any gene: 1. DNA of the CDR3: TGCGCCAGCAGCTTGGAACAGGGGGCCAATGAGCAGTTCTTC. Translation: CASSLEQGANEQFF.

V gene TRBV28 combines with J gene TRBJ2-5, with D possibly being TRBD1 (6 bases). The V gene lost 8 bases and the J gene lost 1 base, with 11 bases spanning the gap. Germline V CDR1 and CDR2: MDHEN, SYDVKM. This CDR3 has 13 amino acids. CDR3 sequence reads: CASGQHLQETQYF. In DNA, the CDR3 is TGTGCCAGCGGACAGCACCTCCAAGAGACCCAGTACTTC. Using reference TRBV28 and TRBJ2-5 for the parts outside the CDR3, the full variable domain is DVKVTQSSRYLVKRTGEKVFLECVQDMDHENMFWYRQDPGLGLRLIYFSYDVKMKEKGDIPEGYSVSREKKERFSLILESASTNQTSMYLCASGQHLQETQYFGPGTRLLVL.